These 14 T cell receptor beta chains were sequenced from one sample in a study of glioma-infiltrating T cells after dendritic cell vaccination. Using immunoSEQ multiplex PCR, the repertoire was profiled, and TCRdb retains in-frame clones only, with some absent. The table includes approximately 50,000 clones, about 85% detected once. As for time point: after dendritic cell vaccination, including at tumor progression/relapse. The sample was blood, taken after dendritic cell vaccination. The receptors stem from a human donor with glioblastoma.

The chain uses TRBV4-3 and TRBJ1-2; TRBD1 is a possible D gene (6 bases). V was cut by 3 bases and J by 4 bases, with 9 bases left in between. Germline values: CDR1 LGHNA, CDR2 YSLEER. This CDR3 has 13 residues. CDR3 DNA sequence: TGCGCCAGCAGCCAGGACAGAGCCTATGGCTACACCTTC. Protein: CASSQDRAYGYTF.

This clone was observed a few times. V usage is TRBV10-1 and J usage is TRBJ2-2; D may be TRBD1 (5 bases). This CDR3 is built from 13 residues. The V gene lost 6 bases and the J gene lost 3 bases, with 8 bases spanning the gap. Germline CDR1 is WNHNN and CDR2 is SYGVQD (reference sequence). The CDR3 reads CASRKTDTGELFF. CDR3 bases: TGCGCCAGCAGGAAGACAGACACCGGGGAGCTGTTTTTT.

The chain has TRBV5-1 and TRBJ1-1; D possibly corresponds to TRBD1 (6 bases). The CDR3 runs to 15 residues. The ends were cut back, 4 bases at V and 4 bases at J, with 17 bases in the middle. Germline V gives CDR1 SGHRS, CDR2 YFSETQ. The CDR3 is CASSPTQDSSTEAFF. CDR3 nucleotides: TGCGCCAGCAGCCCTACGCAGGACAGTAGCACTGAAGCTTTCTTT.

The V call is TRBV30, the J call TRBJ1-1; D gene unclear. Trimming removed 0 bases from V and 1 base from J, with 9 bases in between. The germline V gene has CDR1 GTSNPN and CDR2 SVGIG (reference sequence). The CDR3 spans 14 residues. The CDR3: CAWSVQPRNTEAFF. CDR3 bases: TGTGCCTGGAGTGTACAGCCCCGGAACACTGAAGCTTTCTTT.

The chain links TRBV4-3 to TRBJ2-3, with D possibly being TRBD1 (6 bases). The V gene lost 1 base and the J gene lost 0 bases, with 8 bases spanning the gap. CDR1 LGHNA and CDR2 YSLEER come from the germline V gene. The CDR3 sequence is 15 residues long. As DNA, the CDR3 is TGCGCCAGCAGCCAAGGGACAGCTAGCACAGATACGCAGTATTTT. It codes for CASSQGTASTDTQYF.

This chain links TRBV5-1 with TRBJ2-3, with D unresolved. The V end was cut by 4 bases, the J end by 7 bases, with 10 bases between. The length of the CDR3 is 12 residues. Germline CDR1 SGHRS, CDR2 YFSETQ. DNA for the CDR3: TGCGCCAGCAGCGATACAAGTAATACGCAGTATTTT. Translation: CASSDTSNTQYF.

V and J are TRBV10-1 and TRBJ2-5; the D gene is possibly TRBD1 (5 bases). CDR3 length: 13 amino acids. In germline, CDR1 is WNHNN, CDR2 SYGVQD (reference sequence). V lost 2 bases and J 5 bases, leaving 9 bases between the germline ends. CDR3: CASSEAAGETQYF. CDR3 coding DNA: TGCGCCAGCAGTGAGGCGGCAGGGGAGACCCAGTACTTC.

V and J are TRBV5-8 and TRBJ1-2; no clear D. CDR1 and CDR2 from the germline V gene are SGHTS and YDEGEE. The CDR3 has 16 residues. Deletions cut 0 bases from V and 4 bases from J, with 16 bases between. The CDR3 DNA is TGTGCCAGCAGCTTGGAGTCCGCCAGGAAAATCTATGGCTACACCTTC. The encoded protein is CASSLESARKIYGYTF.

This chain uses TRBV18 with TRBJ2-2; D uncertain. Germline V gene lookup returns CDR1 KGHSH and CDR2 LQKENI. The CDR3 extends over 14 amino acids. V lost 4 bases and J 0 bases, leaving 6 bases between the germline ends. The CDR3 nucleotides read TGTGCCAGCTCACGTTTCGCGAACACCGGGGAGCTGTTTTTT. Translating gives CASSRFANTGELFF.

CDR3 amino acids: CATSRAVGPGWANQPQHF. CDR3 DNA: TGTGCCACCAGCAGAGCGGTGGGGCCAGGGTGGGCTAATCAGCCCCAGCATTTT. The V gene is TRBV15, the J gene TRBJ1-5; the D gene is possibly TRBD1 (5 bases). V was trimmed by 1 base and J by 4 bases, leaving 20 bases between them. The CDR3 totals 18 residues. The germline gives CDR1 LNHNV, CDR2 YYDKDF (reference sequence).

This clone was seen a few times. The same CDR3 is also encoded by other DNA sequences in this sample. For the CDR3, the DNA is TGTGCCAGCACCCGGACAGTCAATTCACCCCTCCACTTT. Amino acids: CASTRTVNSPLHF. V gene TRBV25-1 combines with J gene TRBJ1-6; possible D gene TRBD1, 6 bases. Germline values: CDR1 MGHDK, CDR2 SYGVNS. The CDR3 extends over 13 amino acids. With 7 bases removed from V and 7 bases from J, the gap between germline ends came to 11 bases. The full variable domain, completed using reference TRBV25-1 and TRBJ1-6, is EADIYQTPRYLVIGTGKKITLECSQTMGHDKMYWYQQDPGMELHLIHYSYGVNSTEKGDLSSESTVSRIRTEHFPLTLESARPSHTSQYLCASTRTVNSPLHFGNGTRLTVT.

The chain joins TRBV19 to TRBJ1-5; perhaps TRBD1 as D (5 bases). Trimming pared 4 bases from V and 3 bases from J, leaving 13 bases between. Germline lookup yields CDR1 LNHDA and CDR2 SQIVND (reference sequence). The CDR3 length is 15 residues. The CDR3 here is CASSRLPGNNQPQHF. The CDR3 region has the DNA TGTGCCAGTAGTAGACTCCCAGGGAACAATCAGCCCCAGCATTTT.

This chain connects TRBV11-2 to TRBJ2-4; TRBD2 is a possible D gene (5 bases). Germline CDR1 is SGHAT and CDR2 is FQNNGV. CDR3 length: 16 residues. The V end was cut by 4 bases, the J end by 0 bases, with 13 bases between. Here the CDR3 reads CASSSTDGIAKNIQYF. CDR3 bases: TGTGCCAGCAGCTCCACAGACGGGATAGCCAAAAACATTCAGTACTTC.

This clone was observed a single time. The chain uses TRBV27 and TRBJ1-2; 7 positions match TRBD1. The CDR3 totals 14 residues. V was pared by 6 bases and J by 5 bases, with 9 bases of the junction left unmatched. From germline, CDR1 is MNHEY and CDR2 SMNVEV (reference sequence). DNA for the CDR3: TGTGCCAGCAGCTCACGGACAGGCCAGTATGGCTACACCTTC. Translation: CASSSRTGQYGYTF.